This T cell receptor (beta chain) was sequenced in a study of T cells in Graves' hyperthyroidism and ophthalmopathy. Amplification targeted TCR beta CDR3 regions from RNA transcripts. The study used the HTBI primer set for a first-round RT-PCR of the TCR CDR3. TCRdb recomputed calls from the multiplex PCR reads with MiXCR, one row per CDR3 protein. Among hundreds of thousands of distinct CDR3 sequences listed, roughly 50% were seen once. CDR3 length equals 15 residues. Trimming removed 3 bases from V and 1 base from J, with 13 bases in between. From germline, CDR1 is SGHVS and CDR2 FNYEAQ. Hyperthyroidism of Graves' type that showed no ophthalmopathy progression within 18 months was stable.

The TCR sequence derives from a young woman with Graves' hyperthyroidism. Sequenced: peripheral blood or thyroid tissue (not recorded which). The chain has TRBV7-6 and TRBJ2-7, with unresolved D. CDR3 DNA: TGTGCCAGCAGCTTGGCCGGCGGAGTTTCCTACGAGCAGTACTTC. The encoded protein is CASSLAGGVSYEQYF.